This TCR beta chain was sequenced during a study of OX40 agonist ivuxolimab in advanced cancers. Findings and limits, study-wide: It was not determined which antigens were specifically recognized by the peripheral T cells that had undergone clonal expansion. People who partly responded at 0.1-3.0 mg/kg had some of the least clonal expansion seen.

Note on this clone: Its antigen is undetermined.

Libraries were prepared by immunoSEQ multiplex PCR; TCRdb keeps only in-frame clonotypes and omits some of them. This sample has around 70,000 clones; around 83% occur once, and the top ten carry less than 7.5%. Trimming shortened V by 4 bases and J by 2 bases, and 11 bases separated the two germline ends. Germline lookup yields CDR1 MDHEN and CDR2 SYDVKM. The CDR3 contains 15 residues. This chain uses TRBV28 with TRBJ2-2; tentatively, D is TRBD2 (5 bases). This TCR came from an adult with an advanced solid tumor such as melanoma, head and neck, liver or kidney cancer. Material: CD4+ or CD8+ T cells sorted from blood, obtained in a trial of the OX40 agonist ivuxolimab. The CDR3, as DNA: TGTGCCAGCAGTTCGGGGTTTTATAACACCGGGGAGCTGTTTTTT. As protein: CASSSGFYNTGELFF.